This T cell receptor beta chain was recovered during a study of blood T cell repertoires in COVID-19. Across the study: In each case, the material was cDNA or gDNA derived from T cells, B-cell-depleted T cells, or PBMCs.

Original processing notes: Amplifying reference gene primers gave estimates of nucleated cell counts. TCRdb keeps only in-frame clones here, not all; method: immunoSEQ multiplex PCR. For V, J and clone size, that table is used; D and trimming come from the DNA. The repertoire holds roughly 76,000 clones, with about 89% as singletons. Adults between roughly 18 and 89 years of age took part from 20 to 25 US areas. Trimming removed 0 bases from V and 5 bases from J; junction bases left unmatched: 11. The CDR3 runs to 17 residues. Germline values: CDR1 SGDLS, CDR2 YYNGEE. The V call is TRBV9, the J call TRBJ2-3, with 8 positions matching TRBD2. The sequenced sample was PBMCs or T cells enriched from blood (not recorded which). This clonotype was obtained from a woman aged 45-65 years with acute COVID-19. The CDR3 nucleotides are TGTGCCAGCAGCGTAGGGGGGATCAACGGGAGGGTAGATACGCAGTATTTT. It encodes CASSVGGINGRVDTQYF.